These 10 T cell receptor beta chains were sequenced from one sample in a study of shared clonotypes between healthy human individuals. Assay used: immunoSEQ multiplex PCR; TCRdb lists only in-frame clones, some missing. The table records 780,000 or so clones, around 77% of them present only once. Sequenced: memory CD4+ T cells sorted from blood. As for subset: CD45RA-negative fraction. These receptor sequences come from a woman younger than 45 in good health.

The V gene is TRBV19, the J gene TRBJ2-5; perhaps TRBD2 as D (6 bases). Germline CDR1 and CDR2: LNHDA and SQIVND (reference sequence). The V and J ends lost 1 base and 2 bases respectively, with 8 bases between them. This CDR3 is built from 14 residues. CDR3 residues: CASSIGREQETQYF. As DNA, the CDR3 is TGTGCCAGTAGTATAGGACGGGAGCAAGAGACCCAGTACTTC.

This clone was observed a handful of times. V gene TRBV5-1 combines with J gene TRBJ1-5; D gene unclear. Germline V CDR1 and CDR2: SGHRS, YFSETQ. Trimming took off 4 bases at V and 5 bases at J, with 10 bases between the two ends. There are 13 residues in the CDR3. For the CDR3, the DNA is TGCGCCAGCAGCAAGGGCTCTGATCAGCCCCAGCATTTT. This codes for CASSKGSDQPQHF.

CDR3 DNA sequence: TGCGCCAGCAGCGTGGGGCCACTGGGCGACAATGAGCAGTTCTTC. This gives the protein CASSVGPLGDNEQFF. This chain links TRBV5-1 with TRBJ2-1; TRBD1 is a possible D gene (5 bases). The germline V gene has CDR1 SGHRS and CDR2 YFSETQ. V was shortened by 4 bases and J by 5 bases, with 16 bases between the two germline ends. The CDR3 spans 15 residues.

As concerns this clone: A read error is possible here, since a much larger clone lies one base away. The chain couples TRBV27 to TRBJ2-7, with D unresolved. Germline CDR1 MNHEY, CDR2 SMNVEV (reference sequence). This CDR3 spans 14 amino acids. The CDR3 region is CVSSLLGTGYEQYF. CDR3 bases: TGTGTCAGCAGTTTGCTTGGTACGGGCTACGAGCAGTACTTC.

This chain joins TRBV7-2 and TRBJ1-1, with D uncertain. Between the trimmed V and J ends, which lost 3 bases and 12 bases, there was a span of 11 bases. This CDR3 region has 11 residues. Germline loops: CDR1 SGHTA, CDR2 FQGNSA. CDR3 region: CASSFGRETFF. DNA of the CDR3: TGTGCCAGCAGCTTTGGGAGGGAAACTTTCTTT.

The genes are TRBV29-1 and TRBJ2-3; 11 bases match TRBD1. Germline V gene sequence: CDR1 SQVTM, CDR2 ANQGSEA. V lost 5 bases to trimming and J lost 5 bases; unmatched junction nucleotides: 6. The CDR3 totals 14 residues. CDR3 coding DNA: TGCAGCGTTAGCCGGACAGGGGGCAAAGATACGCAGTATTTT. Amino acid sequence: CSVSRTGGKDTQYF.

This clone was seen a few times. The CDR3 is CASTSLAGSYNEQFF. DNA for the CDR3: TGTGCCAGTACCTCACTAGCGGGTTCCTACAATGAGCAGTTCTTC. V is TRBV19 and J is TRBJ2-1; 9 bases are a match to TRBD2. V lost 7 bases and J lost 1; bases outside the gene matches: 5. Germline-derived CDR1 and CDR2 are LNHDA and SQIVND (reference sequence). This CDR3 spans 15 amino acids.

The rearrangement links TRBV27 to TRBJ1-5, with 9 bases lining up with TRBD1. The CDR3 is 14 amino acids. Losses at the gene ends were 6 bases for V and 5 bases for J; bases not matched to a gene: 5. CDR1 is MNHEY and CDR2 is SMNVEV in the germline V gene (reference sequence). The CDR3 region has the DNA TGTGCCAGCAGCGTCCGGACAGGGGATCAGCCCCAGCATTTT. It is translated as CASSVRTGDQPQHF.

This chain joins TRBV19 and TRBJ2-7; maybe TRBD2 (6 bases). The CDR3 covers 14 residues. Germline CDR1 reads LNHDA; CDR2 reads SQIVND (reference sequence). Trimming took off 3 bases at V and 6 bases at J, with 15 bases between the two ends. CDR3 residues: CASSIGRPWAEQYF. The CDR3 bases are TGTGCCAGTAGTATTGGGAGGCCCTGGGCCGAGCAGTACTTC.

This clone was detected a few times. V is TRBV10-2 and J is TRBJ1-2; TRBD1 matches at 7 bases. Germline V gene lookup returns CDR1 WSHSY and CDR2 SAAADI. The CDR3 runs to 13 residues. J was trimmed by 3 bases and V by 8 bases; bases with no gene match: 6. The DNA for the CDR3 is TGCGCCAGCGGCAGGGGGATAGACTATGGCTACACCTTC. As protein: CASGRGIDYGYTF.